A single sample gave rise to the 23 T cell receptor beta chains below, sequenced in a study of neurological immune-mediated disorders. TCRdb reanalysed the 5' RACE reads using MiXCR and keeps one entry per CDR3 protein. The repertoire holds 30,000 to 40,000 distinct CDR3 sequences, nearly 7.5% seen once, with 4% to 5.5% in the top ten. Sequencing input: PBMCs. These receptors were obtained from a woman in her thirties or forties in good health.

This clonotype was seen at least ten times. This chain links TRBV7-2 with TRBJ1-2, with TRBD1 as a possible D gene (5 bases). This CDR3 has 12 residues. Trimming left V 5 bases short and J 5 bases short, with 9 bases between. Per the germline V gene, CDR1 is SGHTA and CDR2 is FQGNSA. The CDR3 here is CASSPDSYGYTF. In nucleotides, the CDR3 is TGTGCCAGCAGCCCCGACAGTTATGGCTACACCTTC.

This clonotype was detected many times. The chain carries TRBV5-1 and TRBJ2-2; 7 bases map to TRBD2. The CDR3 is 13 residues long. J gave up 4 bases and V 3 bases, and 0 bases lay outside the gene matches. Per germline, CDR1 SGHRS and CDR2 YFSETQ. CDR3 residues: CASSWEGTGELFF. CDR3 coding DNA: TGCGCCAGCAGCTGGGAGGGCACCGGGGAGCTGTTTTTT. The whole variable domain, filled in from reference TRBV5-1 and TRBJ2-2, reads KAGVTQTPRYLIKTRGQQVTLSCSPISGHRSVSWYQQTPGQGLQFLFEYFSETQRNKGNFPGRFSGRQFSNSRSEMNVSTLELGDSALYLCASSWEGTGELFFGEGSRLTVL.

There are many counts of this clonotype. V is TRBV6-5 and J is TRBJ2-5; the D is unclear. The V end lost 2 bases, the J end lost 5 bases, and 15 bases lay between the germline ends. Per germline, CDR1 MNHEY and CDR2 SVGAGI. The CDR3 consists of 15 residues. DNA of the CDR3: TGTGCCAGCAGTTACGCTCATTCTGCGAGGGAGACCCAGTACTTC. It specifies CASSYAHSARETQYF.

This clonotype occurred many times. The chain couples TRBV7-2 to TRBJ2-7; TRBD1 or TRBD2 may be the D gene (5 bases each). Looked up from germline, CDR1 is SGHTA and CDR2 is FQGNSA. The CDR3 is 13 amino acids. Trimming cost V 4 bases and J 6 bases, with 13 bases left between them. The DNA of the CDR3 is TGTGCCAGCAGCTCTTTGGGACCGGGCGAGCAGTACTTC. Translating gives CASSSLGPGEQYF. Based on the CDR3 plus reference TRBV7-2 and TRBJ2-7, the full variable domain is GAGVSQSPSNKVTEKGKDVELRCDPISGHTALYWYRQSLGQGLEFLIYFQGNSAPDKSGLPSDRFSAERTGGSVSTLTIQRTQQEDSAVYLCASSSLGPGEQYFGPGTRLTVT.

This clonotype has ten or more counts. This rearrangement joins TRBV9 to TRBJ2-7; D gene unclear. The CDR3 runs 14 residues. From germline, CDR1 is SGDLS and CDR2 YYNGEE. The V end was cut by 0 bases, the J end by 0 bases, with 7 bases between. This CDR3 is CASSVESHSYEQYF. For the CDR3, the DNA is TGTGCCAGCAGCGTAGAGAGCCACTCCTACGAGCAGTACTTC.

The V gene is TRBV9, the J gene TRBJ2-5, with 8 bases lining up with TRBD1. After removal of 0 bases from V and 5 bases from J, the junction contained 3 bases not matched to a gene. Per the germline V gene, CDR1 is SGDLS and CDR2 is YYNGEE. The CDR3 totals 14 residues. CDR3: CASSVAGGVETQYF. The DNA for the CDR3 is TGTGCCAGCAGCGTAGCAGGGGGCGTGGAGACCCAGTACTTC.

This clonotype was seen at least ten times. The rearrangement joins TRBV7-9 to TRBJ1-6; 8 bases agree with TRBD1. With 3 bases clipped from V and 7 bases from J, the junction kept 8 bases outside the gene matches. There are 16 residues in the CDR3. Germline values: CDR1 SEHNR, CDR2 FQNEAQ (reference sequence). Written as DNA, the CDR3 is TGTGCCAGCAGCTTCACCGGACAGGGTCCCAATTCACCCCTCCACTTT. Amino acid sequence: CASSFTGQGPNSPLHF.

This clonotype has ten or more counts. The rearrangement joins TRBV7-9 to TRBJ1-1; D is perhaps TRBD1 (6 bases). Trimming pared 5 bases from V and 5 bases from J, leaving 9 bases between. Germline V CDR1 and CDR2: SEHNR, FQNEAQ (reference sequence). The CDR3 is 12 residues long. Here the CDR3 DNA reads TGTGCCAGCAGCGGAGGGGGGACTGAAGCTTTCTTT. Its translation is CASSGGGTEAFF.

This clonotype was observed at least ten times. CDR3 in amino acids: CASSPRAGSGANVLTF. In nucleotides, the CDR3 is TGTGCCAGCAGCCCGAGAGCGGGGTCAGGGGCCAACGTCCTGACTTTC. V and J are TRBV7-8 and TRBJ2-6; 7 bases map to TRBD2. Germline V lookup: CDR1 SGHVS, CDR2 FQNEAQ. V shed 5 bases, J shed 4 bases, and the junction held 8 bases outside the gene matches. This CDR3 has 16 residues.

Ten or more counts support this clonotype. This chain uses TRBV5-1 with TRBJ2-7; TRBD1 is a possible D gene (6 bases). The CDR3 covers 15 residues. The germline V gene encodes CDR1 SGHRS and CDR2 YFSETQ. The V end was cut by 1 base, the J end by 5 bases, with 16 bases between. The CDR3 nucleotides are TGCGCCAGCAGCTTGTGGGTACAGGGTGGCGACGAGCAGTACTTC. Residues: CASSLWVQGGDEQYF. The full variable domain, in which reference TRBV5-1 and TRBJ2-7 provide the parts outside the CDR3, is KAGVTQTPRYLIKTRGQQVTLSCSPISGHRSVSWYQQTPGQGLQFLFEYFSETQRNKGNFPGRFSGRQFSNSRSEMNVSTLELGDSALYLCASSLWVQGGDEQYFGPGTRLTVT.

This clonotype was detected ten times or more. The chain has TRBV7-8 and TRBJ2-7; 13 nucleotides line up with TRBD2. There are 16 residues in the CDR3. The J segment lost 6 bases and the V segment lost 5 bases, leaving 10 bases of the junction unmatched. CDR1 is SGHVS, CDR2 FQNEAQ, per germline. The CDR3 nucleotides read TGTGCCAGCAGCCGGACAAGGACTAGCGGGGGCTTCGAGCAGTACTTC. This translates into CASSRTRTSGGFEQYF.

This clonotype was seen at least ten times. CDR3 bases: TGTGCCAGCAGTACCCGGGACAGGGTGGAGGAAAAACTGTTTTTT. The encoded protein is CASSTRDRVEEKLFF. This chain joins TRBV28 and TRBJ1-4; 9 bases map to TRBD1. The CDR3 is 15 amino acids. Germline V gene data show CDR1 as MDHEN and CDR2 as SYDVKM. The junction had 9 bases not matched to a gene; V was cut back by 5 bases and J by 8 bases.

The sample holds many counts of this clonotype. This chain uses TRBV20-1 with TRBJ2-7; TRBD2 aligns across 12 bases. The V segment lost 2 bases and the J segment 6 bases; nucleotides outside the gene matches: 8. This CDR3 region has 15 residues. Germline CDR1 and CDR2: DFQATT and SNEGSKA (reference sequence). The CDR3 bases are TGCAGTGCTAGACCTCCCGGACTAGCGGGAAGCGAGCAGTACTTC. Protein: CSARPPGLAGSEQYF.

This clonotype was seen at least ten times. The chain is built from TRBV5-1 and TRBJ1-1, with a tentative D call TRBD1 (6 bases). This CDR3 spans 14 amino acids. Germline V gene sequence: CDR1 SGHRS, CDR2 YFSETQ. V was shortened by 0 bases and J by 1 base, with 7 bases between the two germline ends. The CDR3: CASSLGDTNTEAFF. CDR3 nucleotide sequence: TGCGCCAGCAGCTTGGGGGACACGAACACTGAAGCTTTCTTT. Combining the CDR3 with reference TRBV5-1 and TRBJ1-1 gives the whole variable domain KAGVTQTPRYLIKTRGQQVTLSCSPISGHRSVSWYQQTPGQGLQFLFEYFSETQRNKGNFPGRFSGRQFSNSRSEMNVSTLELGDSALYLCASSLGDTNTEAFFGQGTRLTVV.

This clonotype is judged medium-sized (0.01 to 0.1%). The V call is TRBV20-1, the J call TRBJ2-4; D possibly corresponds to TRBD2 (7 bases). Germline loops: CDR1 DFQATT, CDR2 SNEGSKA (reference sequence). This CDR3 comprises 13 residues. The CDR3 bases are TGCAGCGGATGGGGGGGCGCCAAAAACATTCAGTACTTC. Translated: CSGWGGAKNIQYF.

This clonotype was detected ten times or more. The V gene is TRBV20-1, the J gene TRBJ2-3; D unresolved. Germline CDR1 DFQATT, CDR2 SNEGSKA (reference sequence). V lost 4 bases to trimming and J lost 0 bases, with 5 bases between them. This CDR3 has 12 amino acids. The CDR3 region has the DNA TGCAGTGCTACCACTAGCACAGATACGCAGTATTTT. It yields the protein CSATTSTDTQYF.

This clonotype was seen repeatedly, ten times or more. The V and J genes are TRBV20-1 and TRBJ2-1; the D gene is possibly TRBD2 (5 bases). The CDR3 spans 16 residues. Germline CDR1 reads DFQATT; CDR2 reads SNEGSKA (reference sequence). The V end was cut by 5 bases, the J end by 4 bases, with 21 bases between. The DNA for the CDR3 is TGCAGTGCTGTTTCTAGCAGTGCGCATGGTTACAATGAGCAGTTCTTC. Protein sequence: CSAVSSSAHGYNEQFF.

To note about this clonotype: Germline and junction disagree at one end, which may indicate a read error. This sequence joins TRBV12-5 and TRBJ2-1; 10 bases agree with TRBD1. The CDR3 is 17 residues long. Germline V CDR1 and CDR2: LGHNT, FRNRAP. The CDR3 sequence is CASVLVAGTGAYNEQFF. The CDR3 DNA is TGTGCTAGTGTTTTGGTAGCTGGGACAGGGGCCTACAATGAGCAGTTCTTC.

The rearrangement links TRBV12-3 or TRBV12-4 to TRBJ1-2; D is unclear. Deletions cut 1 base from V and 6 bases from J, with 12 bases between. The CDR3 is 14 amino acids. CDR3 nucleotide sequence: TGTGCCAGCAGTTTAGATCTGGGCCGAGATGGCTACACCTTC. The encoded protein is CASSLDLGRDGYTF.

Ten or more counts support this clonotype. This chain connects TRBV2 to TRBJ1-5, with D hard to call. Trimming left V 7 bases short and J 1 base short, with 11 bases between. This CDR3 contains 14 residues. Germline lookup yields CDR1 SNHLY and CDR2 FYNNEI. CDR3 DNA sequence: TGTGCCAGCACCCCCGTAGGAAGCAATCAGCCCCAGCATTTT. Its translation is CASTPVGSNQPQHF. The whole variable domain, filled in from reference TRBV2 and TRBJ1-5, reads EPEVTQTPSHQVTQMGQEVILRCVPISNHLYFYWYRQILGQKVEFLVSFYNNEISEKSEIFDDQFSVERPDGSNFTLKIRSTKLEDSAMYFCASTPVGSNQPQHFGDGTRLSIL.

Ten or more counts support this clonotype. The rearrangement links TRBV10-3 to TRBJ1-1, with D uncertain. CDR3 length: 14 amino acids. The germline V gene has CDR1 ENHRY and CDR2 SYGVKD. Between the trimmed V and J ends, which lost 3 bases and 1 base, there was a span of 9 bases. The CDR3 DNA reads TGTGCCATCAGTGACAGGTCCCCGAACACTGAAGCTTTCTTT. This codes for CAISDRSPNTEAFF.

A word on this clonotype: Since a much larger clone is just one base distant, this may be a read error. The J gene is TRBJ2-7, the V gene TRBV28; 12 bases map to TRBD2. The CDR3 sequence is 16 residues long. The germline V gene has CDR1 MDHEN and CDR2 SYDVKM. CDR3 DNA sequence: TGTGCCAGCAGTTCGGCGACTAGCGGGAGTTATTACGAGCAGAACTTC. It specifies CASSSATSGSYYEQNF.

This clonotype was counted many times. The rearrangement uses TRBV20-1 and TRBJ2-1; TRBD2 matches 12 bases. The CDR3 is 14 residues long. Germline CDR1 DFQATT, CDR2 SNEGSKA (reference sequence). Unmatched junction bases numbered 6, after V lost 5 bases and J lost 7 bases. CDR3 region: CSAYLGLAGNEQFF. The CDR3 nucleotides read TGCAGTGCTTACTTAGGACTAGCGGGGAATGAGCAGTTCTTC.